These 25 T cell receptor beta chains came from one sample sequenced in a study of T-cell memory formation after mild COVID-19. TCRdb processed the 5' RACE reads anew with MiXCR; each CDR3 protein has one entry. The sample has under 300,000 distinct CDR3 sequences, under 8.5% seen once; the top ten hold 20% to 25%. The specimen sequenced was PBMCs or a T cell subset sorted from them (not recorded which). These receptor sequences come from a man aged 18 to 30 who had mild COVID-19 (a few samples of this study predate the infection). Cell type and time point are not known.

This clonotype showed up just a few times. This chain connects TRBV20-1 to TRBJ2-3; D is tentatively TRBD1 or TRBD2 (5 bases each). Trimming took 2 bases from V and 6 from J, leaving 18 bases between them. Germline-derived CDR1 and CDR2 are DFQATT and SNEGSKA (reference sequence). The CDR3 has 15 amino acids. CDR3 sequence (DNA): TGCAGTGCTAGAAATTCCAAAACGGGGCGGGATACGCAGTATTTT. Translating gives CSARNSKTGRDTQYF.

This clonotype was picked up a small number of times. This chain links TRBV12-3 or TRBV12-4 with TRBJ1-5; no clear D. Between the trimmed V and J ends, which lost 7 bases and 6 bases, there was a span of 10 bases. CDR3 length: 12 amino acids. DNA of the CDR3: TGTGCCAGCAACCGGCTGGGTCAGCCCCAGCATTTT. The encoded protein is CASNRLGQPQHF.

This clonotype appeared a few times. J is TRBJ2-3 and V is TRBV28; no clear D gene. V lost 3 bases and J 3 bases, leaving 7 bases between the germline ends. The germline V gene has CDR1 MDHEN and CDR2 SYDVKM. The length of the CDR3 is 13 residues. The CDR3 DNA follows: TGTGCCAGCAGTTTCGGCAGGACAGATACGCAGTATTTT. Translating gives CASSFGRTDTQYF.

This clonotype was seen only a few times. The V gene is TRBV29-1, the J gene TRBJ2-5, with D unresolved. The CDR3 is made up of 14 amino acids. Germline loops: CDR1 SQVTM, CDR2 ANQGSEA. The V end was cut by 0 bases, the J end by 4 bases, with 12 bases between. DNA for the CDR3: TGCAGCGTTGAAGATTTAGGCGTCTCAGAGACCCAGTACTTC. Residues: CSVEDLGVSETQYF.

This clonotype was observed many times. The J gene is TRBJ2-5, the V gene TRBV20-1, with D possibly being TRBD2 (6 bases). V gave up 0 bases and J gave up 2 bases, with 10 bases separating them. Germline lookup yields CDR1 DFQATT and CDR2 SNEGSKA (reference sequence). CDR3 length equals 14 residues. The CDR3 DNA reads as TGCAGTGCTAGAGATGTGGGGGGACAAGAGACCCAGTACTTC. Encoded protein: CSARDVGGQETQYF.

The rearrangement links TRBV6-2 or TRBV6-3 to TRBJ2-7, with a weak D call TRBD2 (6 bases). Germline V lookup: CDR1 MNHEY, CDR2 SVGEGT. The CDR3 consists of 15 residues. The germline V and J ends were trimmed by 10 bases and 6 bases, with 25 bases remaining between them. The CDR3, as DNA: TGTGCCACCGAGATTTACCCGGGAGCACTCTCCGAGCAGTACGTC. Translating it yields CATEIYPGALSEQYV.

The rearrangement uses TRBV11-2 and TRBJ2-5; the D is unclear. CDR1 is SGHAT, CDR2 FQNNGV, per germline. V lost 1 base to trimming and J lost 2 bases, with 14 bases between them. This CDR3 has 16 residues. The CDR3 is CASSLVGPVGQETQYF. The CDR3 DNA reads as TGTGCCAGCAGCTTAGTTGGACCTGTAGGGCAAGAGACCCAGTACTTC.

CDR3 sequence (DNA): TGCGCCAGCAGTGAGACAGGGTCTTATCAGCCCCAGCATTTT. Protein: CASSETGSYQPQHF. The V and J genes are TRBV10-2 and TRBJ1-5; D is possibly TRBD1 (6 bases). The CDR3 covers 14 residues. Germline assignment: CDR1 WSHSY and CDR2 SAAADI. Trimming pared 2 bases from V and 5 bases from J, leaving 10 bases between.

This clonotype was seen repeatedly, ten times or more. V usage is TRBV12-3 or TRBV12-4 and J usage is TRBJ1-2; tentative D call: TRBD1 (5 bases). The ends were cut back, 3 bases at V and 4 bases at J, with 12 bases in the middle. The CDR3 is 14 amino acids. CDR3 in DNA: TGTGCCAGCAGTTTCCGGGGCGGCTTCTATGGCTACACCTTC. Residues: CASSFRGGFYGYTF.

The chain has TRBV5-1 and TRBJ2-2; 7 positions agree with TRBD2. In germline, CDR1 is SGHRS, CDR2 YFSETQ. This CDR3 contains 13 residues. Trimming cost V 3 bases and J 6 bases; bases outside gene matches: 2. This CDR3 reads CASSYGGSGELFF. In DNA form, the CDR3 reads TGCGCCAGCAGCTACGGGGGGTCCGGGGAGCTGTTTTTT.

Many counts were recorded for this clonotype. The chain links TRBV7-3 to TRBJ2-3; D ambiguous. The CDR3 totals 17 residues. Trimming took 2 bases from V and 3 from J, leaving 18 bases between them. Germline CDR1 reads SGHTA; CDR2 reads FQGTGA. The CDR3 protein is CASSLLGQPLGTDTQYF. For the CDR3, the DNA is TGTGCCAGCAGCTTACTCGGGCAGCCCTTGGGTACAGATACGCAGTATTTT.

This clonotype was counted ten times or more. The chain recombines TRBV5-1 with TRBJ2-7; a possible D gene is TRBD2 (6 bases). This CDR3 is built from 14 residues. V lost 0 bases, J lost 2 bases, and 9 bases lay in between. CDR1 is SGHRS, CDR2 YFSETQ, per germline. CDR3 in amino acids: CASSLGWGAYEQYF. The CDR3 bases are TGCGCCAGCAGCTTGGGATGGGGGGCCTACGAGCAGTACTTC.

This clonotype has just a few counts. J is TRBJ1-2 and V is TRBV2; a weak D match, TRBD1 (5 bases). V lost 6 bases and J 5 bases, leaving 16 bases between the germline ends. The germline gives CDR1 SNHLY, CDR2 FYNNEI. This CDR3 has 14 residues. The CDR3 nucleotides read TGTGCCAGCAGGACGGGGCAGTCACTATATGGCTACACCTTC. Protein sequence: CASRTGQSLYGYTF.

The chain carries TRBV7-2 and TRBJ2-3; 13 nucleotides agree with TRBD2. J was trimmed by 4 bases and V by 2 bases; bases with no gene match: 3. CDR1 and CDR2 (germline): SGHTA, FQGNSA. CDR3 length: 16 amino acids. For the CDR3, the DNA is TGTGCCAGCAGCTTATCCGGACTAGCGGGGGCAGATACGCAGTATTTT. Amino acids: CASSLSGLAGADTQYF.

This clonotype has just a few counts. The CDR3 DNA sequence: TGTGCCAGCAAGAGTCAGGGGGCGGCCGAGCAGTACGTC. It yields the protein CASKSQGAAEQYV. The chain couples TRBV12-3 or TRBV12-4 to TRBJ2-7, with TRBD1 matching over 8 bases. Losses at the gene ends were 7 bases for V and 6 bases for J; bases not matched to a gene: 8. The CDR3 covers 13 residues.

This clonotype was observed many times. The V and J genes are TRBV12-3 or TRBV12-4 and TRBJ2-2, with D possibly TRBD1 on 5 matching bases. The V and J ends lost 6 bases and 1 base respectively, with 9 bases between them. This CDR3 has 14 amino acids. The CDR3 bases are TGTGCCAGCAGACCAGGACAGAACACCGGGGAGCTGTTTTTT. Amino acid sequence: CASRPGQNTGELFF.

V and J are TRBV7-2 and TRBJ1-2; no definite D call. Trimming stripped 0 bases from V and 7 bases from J, with 12 bases between. Per germline, CDR1 SGHTA and CDR2 FQGNSA. The CDR3 has 14 amino acids. The chain's CDR3 is CASSLAGRISGYTF. CDR3 DNA sequence: TGTGCCAGCAGCTTAGCTGGCAGGATCTCTGGCTACACCTTC.

The chain employs TRBV5-1 and TRBJ2-3; D unresolved. The CDR3 spans 16 residues. With 3 bases removed from V and 1 base from J, the gap between germline ends came to 15 bases. CDR1 SGHRS and CDR2 YFSETQ come from the germline V gene. The CDR3 sequence is CASSSTIGPGTDTQYF. As DNA, the CDR3 is TGCGCCAGCAGCTCGACGATTGGGCCTGGCACAGATACGCAGTATTTT.

This clonotype was detected many times. This CDR3 reads CASSLPAGGRETQYF. DNA of the CDR3: TGTGCCAGCAGCTTACCGGCGGGGGGGAGGGAGACCCAGTACTTC. The chain is built from TRBV7-2 and TRBJ2-5; 9 bases are a match to TRBD2. The V gene end was trimmed by 2 bases and the J gene end by 5 bases; junction bases not matched to a gene: 6. Germline CDR1 is SGHTA and CDR2 is FQGNSA. The CDR3 runs 15 residues.

V usage is TRBV7-2 and J usage is TRBJ2-5, with D perhaps matching TRBD2 (5 bases). The germline V and J ends were trimmed by 5 bases and 5 bases, with 12 bases remaining between them. The CDR3 is 13 amino acids. Germline CDR1 reads SGHTA; CDR2 reads FQGNSA. The CDR3 reads CASSRRERETQYF. CDR3 bases: TGTGCCAGCAGCCGTAGGGAGCGCGAGACCCAGTACTTC.

The V and J genes are TRBV6-1 and TRBJ2-7; D gene ambiguous. Germline V lookup: CDR1 MNHNS, CDR2 SASEGT. Trimming removed 6 bases at V and 6 bases at J, with 9 bases between. The CDR3 is made up of 11 amino acids. CDR3 in DNA: TGTGCCAGCAGACTTACCACCGAGCAGTACTTC. It is translated as CASRLTTEQYF.

This clonotype has a handful of counts. This chain connects TRBV12-3 or TRBV12-4 to TRBJ1-2; D unclear. There are 14 residues in the CDR3. Trimming left V 6 bases short and J 8 bases short, with 19 bases between. This CDR3 reads CASSRSDHLGGYTF. CDR3 DNA: TGTGCCAGCAGCCGAAGCGACCATCTAGGGGGCTACACCTTC.

The V call is TRBV12-3 or TRBV12-4, the J call TRBJ1-4; 7 bases fit TRBD1. Trimming took 6 bases from V and 7 from J; bases not matched to a gene: 11. The CDR3 totals 15 residues. CDR3 in amino acids: CASRANRGVFEKLFF. Written as DNA, the CDR3 is TGTGCCAGCAGAGCTAACAGGGGAGTATTTGAAAAACTGTTTTTT.

This clonotype has a count of ten or more. V usage is TRBV7-9 and J usage is TRBJ2-3, with a possible D match to TRBD1 (6 bases). The length of the CDR3 is 16 residues. Trimming left V 5 bases short and J 3 bases short, with 18 bases between. The germline V gene encodes CDR1 SEHNR and CDR2 FQNEAQ (reference sequence). CDR3 protein: CASSRYAGERTDTQYF. Written as DNA, the CDR3 is TGTGCCAGCAGCCGGTACGCAGGGGAAAGAACAGATACGCAGTATTTT.

In its sample, this clonotype was seen many times. The V and J genes are TRBV25-1 and TRBJ2-7; TRBD2 is a possible D gene (5 bases). The V gene lost 4 bases and the J gene lost 5 bases, with 6 bases spanning the gap. CDR3 length: 11 residues. The germline gives CDR1 MGHDK, CDR2 SYGVNS. CDR3 loop: CASSAGNEQYF. In DNA, the CDR3 is TGTGCCAGCAGTGCGGGGAACGAGCAGTACTTC.